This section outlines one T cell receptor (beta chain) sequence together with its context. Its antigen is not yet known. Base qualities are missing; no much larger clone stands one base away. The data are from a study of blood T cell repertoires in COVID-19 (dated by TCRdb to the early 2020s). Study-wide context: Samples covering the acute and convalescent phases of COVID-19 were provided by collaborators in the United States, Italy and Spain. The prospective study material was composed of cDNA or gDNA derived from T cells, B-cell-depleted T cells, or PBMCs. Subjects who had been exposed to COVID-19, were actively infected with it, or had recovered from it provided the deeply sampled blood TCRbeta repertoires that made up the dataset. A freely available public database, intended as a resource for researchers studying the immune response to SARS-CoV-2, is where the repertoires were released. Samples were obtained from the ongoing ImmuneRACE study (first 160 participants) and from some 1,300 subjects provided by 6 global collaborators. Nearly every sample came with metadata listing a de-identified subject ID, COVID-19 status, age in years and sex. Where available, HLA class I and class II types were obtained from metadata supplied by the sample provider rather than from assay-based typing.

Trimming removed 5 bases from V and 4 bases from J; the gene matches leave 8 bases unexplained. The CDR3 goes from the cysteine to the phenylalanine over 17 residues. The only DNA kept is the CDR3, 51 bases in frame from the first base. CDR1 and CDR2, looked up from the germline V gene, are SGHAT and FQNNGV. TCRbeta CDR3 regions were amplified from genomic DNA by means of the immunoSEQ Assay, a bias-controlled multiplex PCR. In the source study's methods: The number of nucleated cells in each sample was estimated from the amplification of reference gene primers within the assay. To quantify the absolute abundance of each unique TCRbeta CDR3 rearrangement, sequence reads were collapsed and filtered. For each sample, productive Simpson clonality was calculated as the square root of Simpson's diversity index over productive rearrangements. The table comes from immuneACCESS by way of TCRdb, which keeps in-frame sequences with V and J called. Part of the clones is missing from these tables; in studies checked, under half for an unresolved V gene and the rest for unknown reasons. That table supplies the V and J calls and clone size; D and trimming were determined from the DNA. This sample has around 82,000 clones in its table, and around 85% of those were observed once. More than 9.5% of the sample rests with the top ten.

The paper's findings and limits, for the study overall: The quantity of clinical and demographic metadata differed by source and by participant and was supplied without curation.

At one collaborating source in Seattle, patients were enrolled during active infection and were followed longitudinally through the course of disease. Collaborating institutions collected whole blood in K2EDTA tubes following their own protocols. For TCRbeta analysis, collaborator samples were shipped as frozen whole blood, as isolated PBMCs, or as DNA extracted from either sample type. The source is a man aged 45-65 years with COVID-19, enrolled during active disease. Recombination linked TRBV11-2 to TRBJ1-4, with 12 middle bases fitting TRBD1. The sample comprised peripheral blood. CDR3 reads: CASSPPGTGGYNEKLFF. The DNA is TGTGCCAGCAGCCCACCCGGGACAGGGGGCTATAATGAAAAACTGTTTTTT.